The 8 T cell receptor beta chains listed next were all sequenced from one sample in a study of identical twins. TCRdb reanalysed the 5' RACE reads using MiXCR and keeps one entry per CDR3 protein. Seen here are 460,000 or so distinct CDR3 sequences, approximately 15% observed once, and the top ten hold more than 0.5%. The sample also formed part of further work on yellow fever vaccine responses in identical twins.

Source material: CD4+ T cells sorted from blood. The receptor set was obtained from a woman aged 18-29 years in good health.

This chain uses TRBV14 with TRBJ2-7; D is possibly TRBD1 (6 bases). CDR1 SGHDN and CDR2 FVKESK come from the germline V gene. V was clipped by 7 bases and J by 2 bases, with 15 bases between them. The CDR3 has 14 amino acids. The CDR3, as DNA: TGTGCCAGCAACAAGCAACAGGGACCCTACGAGCAGTACTTC. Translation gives CASNKQQGPYEQYF.

This chain's CDR3 is CASRRTGAGEQYF. The CDR3 DNA reads TGTGCCAGCAGGAGGACAGGGGCGGGCGAGCAGTACTTC. The rearrangement uses TRBV13 and TRBJ2-7; 9 nucleotides agree with TRBD1. The length of the CDR3 is 13 residues. From germline, CDR1 is PRHDT and CDR2 FYEKMQ (reference sequence). With V trimmed by 6 bases and J by 6 bases, 6 bases remained unmatched.

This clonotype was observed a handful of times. The DNA of the CDR3 is TGTGCCAGCCGGAGGGCCAGCAGCACAGATACGCAGTATTTT. Amino acid sequence: CASRRASSTDTQYF. The rearrangement links TRBV6-2 or TRBV6-3 to TRBJ2-3; possible D gene TRBD2, 6 bases. Deletions cut 8 bases from V and 0 bases from J, with 12 bases between. The CDR3 spans 14 residues. CDR1 MNHEY and CDR2 SVGEGT come from the germline V gene.

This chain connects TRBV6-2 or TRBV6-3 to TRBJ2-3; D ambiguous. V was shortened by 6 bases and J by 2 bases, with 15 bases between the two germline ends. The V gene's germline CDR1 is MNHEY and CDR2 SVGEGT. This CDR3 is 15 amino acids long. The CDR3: CASSRTTPLTDTQYF. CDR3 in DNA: TGTGCCAGCAGCCGCACTACCCCTCTCACAGATACGCAGTATTTT.

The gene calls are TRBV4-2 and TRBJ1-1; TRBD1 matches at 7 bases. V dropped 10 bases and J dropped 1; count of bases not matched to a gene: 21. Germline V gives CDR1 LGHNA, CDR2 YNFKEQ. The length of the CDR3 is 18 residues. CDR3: CAMSVGDRLYTSNTEAFF. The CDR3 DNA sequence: TGTGCCATGAGCGTCGGGGACAGATTATATACTTCGAACACTGAAGCTTTCTTT.

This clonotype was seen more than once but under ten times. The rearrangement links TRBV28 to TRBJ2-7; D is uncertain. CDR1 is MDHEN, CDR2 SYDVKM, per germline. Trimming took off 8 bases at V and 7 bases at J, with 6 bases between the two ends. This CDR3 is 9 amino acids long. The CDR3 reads CASGREQYF. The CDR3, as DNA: TGTGCCAGCGGTAGGGAGCAGTACTTC. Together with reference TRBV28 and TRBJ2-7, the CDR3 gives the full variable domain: DVKVTQSSRYLVKRTGEKVFLECVQDMDHENMFWYRQDPGLGLRLIYFSYDVKMKEKGDIPEGYSVSREKKERFSLILESASTNQTSMYLCASGREQYFGPGTRLTVT.

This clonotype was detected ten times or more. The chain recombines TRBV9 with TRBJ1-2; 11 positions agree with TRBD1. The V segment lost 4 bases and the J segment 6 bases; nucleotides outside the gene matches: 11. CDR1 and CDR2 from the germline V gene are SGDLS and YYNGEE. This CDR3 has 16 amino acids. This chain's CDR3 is CASSPGPGQGAHGYTF. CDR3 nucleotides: TGTGCCAGCAGCCCCGGGCCTGGACAGGGGGCGCATGGCTACACCTTC.

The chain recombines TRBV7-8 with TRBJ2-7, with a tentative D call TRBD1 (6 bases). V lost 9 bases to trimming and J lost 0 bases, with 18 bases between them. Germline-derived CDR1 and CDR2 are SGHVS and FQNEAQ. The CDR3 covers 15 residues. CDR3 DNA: TGTGCCAGTAGCCATCACAGGGATAGCTCCTACGAGCAGTACTTC. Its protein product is CASSHHRDSSYEQYF. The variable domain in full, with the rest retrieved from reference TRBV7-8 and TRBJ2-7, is GAGVSQSPRYKVAKRGQDVALRCDPISGHVSLFWYQQALGQGPEFLTYFQNEAQLDKSGLPSDRFFAERPEGSVSTLKIQRTQQEDSAVYLCASSHHRDSSYEQYFGPGTRLTVT.